This TCR beta chain was sequenced during a study of T-cell memory formation after mild COVID-19. After 5'RACE with constant-segment primers, TCR alpha and TCR beta cDNA libraries carrying sample barcodes and UMIs were obtained. One entry per CDR3 protein, called by TCRdb with MiXCR from the 5' RACE reads. Among about 560,000 distinct CDR3 sequences listed, 18% were seen once. The germline V gene has CDR1 KGHSH and CDR2 LQKENI. Between the trimmed V and J ends, which lost 3 bases and 4 bases, there was a span of 10 bases. This CDR3 spans 13 amino acids. Sequenced input: PBMCs or a T cell subset sorted from them (not recorded which). The TCR sequence derives from an adult woman who had mild COVID-19 (a few samples of this study predate the infection). Cell type and time point are not known. The chain links TRBV18 to TRBJ2-7, with a weak D call TRBD2 (6 bases). The CDR3 bases are TGTGCCAGCTCACCTGGCGGGGAGTACGAGCAGTACTTC. Protein sequence: CASSPGGEYEQYF.